The 30 T cell receptor beta chains below were found in one sample sequenced in a study of blood T cells in healthy people across ages. A second PCR of 7 to 11 cycles used a sample-barcoded 5' primer and a J-beta primer mix. A single record per CDR3 protein comes from TCRdb applying MiXCR to the 5' RACE reads. The data show 630,000 or so distinct CDR3 sequences, with about a third seen just once and less than 20% held by the top ten. The sample consisted of blood. These receptors all stem from a woman older than 75 in good health.

This clonotype appeared many times. This rearrangement joins TRBV12-3 or TRBV12-4 to TRBJ2-5; 9 bases fit TRBD2. V shed 8 bases, J shed 5 bases, and the junction held 12 bases outside the gene matches. The CDR3 is 15 amino acids. The CDR3 region is CASGSVAGDRETQYF. CDR3 sequence (DNA): TGTGCCAGCGGGTCGGTAGCGGGGGATAGGGAGACCCAGTACTTC.

Only one count was recorded for this clonotype. This sequence may be a read error, since a much larger clone differs from it by one base. CDR3 sequence: CASSAAGTGLEQYF. The CDR3 nucleotides are TGTGCCAGCTCAGCCGCCGGGACAGGCCTTGAGCAGTACTTC. This chain links TRBV18 with TRBJ2-5; 8 positions agree with TRBD1. V gave up 5 bases and J gave up 11 bases; unmatched junction bases: 13. The CDR3 totals 14 residues. Germline CDR1 is KGHSH and CDR2 is LQKENI. The full variable domain, in which reference TRBV18 and TRBJ2-5 provide the parts outside the CDR3, is NAGVMQNPRHLVRRRGQEARLRCSPMKGHSHVYWYRQLPEEGLKFMVYLQKENIIDESGMPKERFSAEFPKEGPSILRIQQVVRGDSAAYFCASSAAGTGLEQYFGPGTRLLVL.

As regards this clonotype: A single base separates this from a much larger clone, so it may be a read error. The rearrangement joins TRBV14 to TRBJ2-1, with 8 nucleotides matching TRBD1. Germline lookup yields CDR1 SGHDN and CDR2 FVKESK. This CDR3 spans 14 amino acids. The CDR3 DNA follows: TGTGCCAGCAGCCGGACAGGGATTTCCTACGAGCAGGACTTC. Translated: CASSRTGISYEQDF.

This rearrangement joins TRBV30 to TRBJ1-5, with no clear D. There are 13 residues in the CDR3. V shed 0 bases and J shed 3 bases, with 6 bases lying between them. Germline CDR1 GTSNPN, CDR2 SVGIG (reference sequence). The CDR3 loop is CAWSVSTNQPQHF. CDR3 in DNA: TGTGCCTGGAGTGTAAGCACCAATCAGCCCCAGCATTTT. Full variable domain (outside the CDR3, taken from reference TRBV30 and TRBJ1-5): SQTIHQWPATLVQPVGSPLSLECTVEGTSNPNLYWYRQAAGRGLQLLFYSVGIGQISSEVPQNLSASRPQDRQFILSSKKLLLSDSGFYLCAWSVSTNQPQHFGDGTRLSIL.

This clonotype appeared many times. The V call is TRBV20-1, the J call TRBJ2-3; D not certain. V dropped 4 bases and J dropped 3 bases, with 8 bases sitting between them. The germline CDR1 and CDR2 sequences are DFQATT and SNEGSKA (reference sequence). CDR3 length equals 12 residues. The CDR3 sequence: CSATDRTDTQYF. The CDR3 coding sequence is TGCAGTGCTACCGATAGGACAGATACGCAGTATTTT.

With regard to this clonotype: The junction does not match germline at one end; this may be a read error. V usage is TRBV20-1 and J usage is TRBJ1-1; D gene unclear. CDR1 is DFQATT, CDR2 SNEGSKA, per germline (reference sequence). The CDR3 sequence is 13 residues long. CDR3 protein: CSTRVWLNTEAFF. In nucleotides, the CDR3 is TGCAGTACTAGAGTATGGTTGAACACTGAAGCTTTCTTT.

Turning to this clonotype: A much larger clonotype is one base distant, so this may be a read error. The chain uses TRBV5-1 and TRBJ1-1; D gene unclear. The CDR3 totals 14 residues. V was clipped by 3 bases and J by 3 bases, with 12 bases between them. The germline V gene encodes CDR1 SGHRS and CDR2 YFSETQ. CDR3 in amino acids: CASSWASADTEAFF. CDR3 DNA: TGCGCCAGCAGCTGGGCCTCAGCTGACACTGAAGCTTTCTTT.

A single count supports this clonotype. This clone may be a read error of a much larger clone one base away. The V call is TRBV5-6, the J call TRBJ1-6, with 7 bases matching TRBD1. The CDR3 has 15 residues. Germline V gives CDR1 SGHDT, CDR2 YYEEEE. CDR3 protein: CASNNRGPNNSPPHF. Written as DNA, the CDR3 is TGTGCCAGCAACAACAGGGGTCCTAATAATTCACCCCCCCACTTT.

Many counts were recorded for this clonotype. The chain's CDR3 is CASSLILAGLKETQYF. DNA for the CDR3: TGTGCCAGCAGCTTAATCCTAGCGGGGCTAAAAGAGACCCAGTACTTC. This chain links TRBV2 with TRBJ2-5; 9 bases are a match to TRBD2. From germline, CDR1 is SNHLY and CDR2 FYNNEI. This CDR3 comprises 16 residues. V dropped 6 bases and J dropped 3; count of bases not matched to a gene: 11.

The gene calls are TRBV7-2 and TRBJ2-3; D gene uncertain. The CDR3 extends over 13 amino acids. The V and J ends lost 5 bases and 3 bases respectively, with 9 bases between them. Germline V gives CDR1 SGHTA, CDR2 FQGNSA. CDR3 residues: CASSEAGTDTQYF. CDR3 bases: TGTGCCAGCAGCGAAGCTGGGACAGATACGCAGTATTTT.

This clonotype was seen ten or more times. The rearrangement joins TRBV10-2 to TRBJ2-1; 8 bases agree with TRBD1. Germline loops: CDR1 WSHSY, CDR2 SAAADI. The CDR3 sequence is 13 residues long. V lost 10 bases and J lost 7; bases outside the gene matches: 9. The CDR3 DNA reads TGCGCCACCACCGGGACAGGCGGAAATGAGCAGTTCTTC. It codes for CATTGTGGNEQFF.

Remarks on this clonotype: A read error may explain this, as a much larger clone is one base away. The V and J genes are TRBV7-3 and TRBJ2-1; the match to TRBD2 covers 10 bases. The germline V gene has CDR1 SGHTA and CDR2 FQGTGA. The CDR3 spans 15 residues. CDR3 sequence (DNA): TGTGCCGGCAGCCTAGGGGTAGCGGGGGGCGATGAGCAGTTCTTC. This codes for CAGSLGVAGGDEQFF.

This clonotype showed up many times. This chain uses TRBV29-1 with TRBJ1-2, with D tentatively TRBD1 (5 bases). CDR1 and CDR2 (germline): SQVTM, ANQGSEA. V gave up 7 bases and J gave up 6 bases, with 9 bases separating them. The CDR3 is 10 amino acids. The CDR3 region has the DNA TGCAGCGCAGGGTCGGATGGCTACACCTTC. Translating gives CSAGSDGYTF.

The chain joins TRBV3-1 to TRBJ2-1; D call uncertain. V dropped 3 bases and J dropped 5 bases, with 11 bases sitting between them. Germline V gene sequence: CDR1 LGHDT, CDR2 YNNKEL (reference sequence). The length of the CDR3 is 14 residues. The CDR3 spells CASSHGLYDNEQFF. CDR3 nucleotide sequence: TGTGCCAGCAGCCATGGGCTGTACGACAATGAGCAGTTCTTC.

This clonotype was detected ten times or more. The chain employs TRBV27 and TRBJ2-7, with D perhaps TRBD1 (6 bases). Germline assignment: CDR1 MNHEY and CDR2 SMNVEV (reference sequence). V gave up 2 bases and J gave up 7 bases, with 21 bases separating them. The CDR3 extends over 16 amino acids. The CDR3 DNA reads TGTGCCAGCAGTTTAAGGGGACAAGGCCCTCGTCGGGAGCAGTACTTC. Translated: CASSLRGQGPRREQYF.

This clonotype appeared many times. CDR3 region: CASSYRKIETQYF. The CDR3 DNA sequence: TGTGCCAGCAGTTACCGAAAAATCGAGACCCAGTACTTC. This rearrangement joins TRBV6-2 or TRBV6-3 to TRBJ2-5; D unresolved. Germline CDR1 and CDR2: MNHEY and SVGEGT. Trimming took off 2 bases at V and 5 bases at J, with 9 bases between the two ends. This CDR3 is built from 13 residues.

This clonotype has ten or more counts. The chain couples TRBV20-1 to TRBJ2-7; the D call may be TRBD1 or TRBD2 (5 bases each). Per germline, CDR1 DFQATT and CDR2 SNEGSKA (reference sequence). V lost 0 bases and J 9 bases, leaving 18 bases between the germline ends. The CDR3 sequence is 14 residues long. The CDR3 spells CSARDSSRDRRQYF. DNA of the CDR3: TGCAGTGCTAGAGATTCTTCCAGGGACCGGAGGCAGTACTTC.

This clonotype has a count of ten or more. This chain uses TRBV5-1 with TRBJ2-3, with TRBD1 as a possible D gene (7 bases). The CDR3 consists of 16 residues. CDR1 is SGHRS and CDR2 is YFSETQ in the germline V gene. The V gene lost 4 bases and the J gene lost 2 bases, with 17 bases spanning the gap. The CDR3 DNA is TGCGCCAGCAGCCCCCCGGTGGAGGGGGCCACAGATACGCAGTATTTT. This codes for CASSPPVEGATDTQYF. The variable domain in full, with the rest retrieved from reference TRBV5-1 and TRBJ2-3, is KAGVTQTPRYLIKTRGQQVTLSCSPISGHRSVSWYQQTPGQGLQFLFEYFSETQRNKGNFPGRFSGRQFSNSRSEMNVSTLELGDSALYLCASSPPVEGATDTQYFGPGTRLTVL.

This clonotype came up once. A clone one base away is much larger, so this may be a read error. This chain connects TRBV20-1 to TRBJ1-2, with no clear D. The V and J ends lost 3 bases and 6 bases respectively, with 11 bases between them. Germline V lookup: CDR1 DFQATT, CDR2 SNEGSKA (reference sequence). This CDR3 is 12 amino acids long. CDR3 nucleotides: TGCAGTGCTAGGGTGGAAGTCCATGGCTACACCTTC. Translating gives CSARVEVHGYTF.

The table lists this clonotype with many counts. The genes are TRBV24-1 and TRBJ2-1; D remains ambiguous. This CDR3 spans 17 amino acids. V lost 2 bases, J lost 0 bases, and 13 bases lay in between. Germline CDR1 KGHDR, CDR2 SFDVKD. CDR3 bases: TGTGCCACCAGTGATTCCGCCGGTCCCTACTCCTACAATGAGCAGTTCTTC. Amino acid sequence: CATSDSAGPYSYNEQFF.

To note about this clonotype: A clone one base away is much larger, so this may be a read error. The chain couples TRBV27 to TRBJ1-5; 8 nucleotides agree with TRBD1. From germline, CDR1 is MNHEY and CDR2 SMNVEV (reference sequence). This CDR3 is built from 16 residues. The CDR3 coding sequence is TGTGTCAGCAGGGGGCAAGGGCAGGGAAGTAATCAGCCCCAGCATTTT. It yields the protein CVSRGQGQGSNQPQHF.

This clonotype was recorded at least ten times. The chain links TRBV18 to TRBJ2-1; perhaps TRBD2 as D (5 bases). Trimming shortened V by 0 bases and J by 7 bases, and 13 bases separated the two germline ends. The CDR3 contains 15 residues. Germline assignment: CDR1 KGHSH and CDR2 LQKENI. The CDR3 bases are TGTGCCAGCTCACCACCGAAGCCTAGCCCGAATGAGCAGTTCTTC. Protein sequence: CASSPPKPSPNEQFF.

This clonotype has just one count. V usage is TRBV6-6 and J usage is TRBJ1-1, with D unclear. Germline V gene sequence: CDR1 MNHNY, CDR2 SVGAGI (reference sequence). V shed 0 bases and J shed 3 bases, with 14 bases lying between them. The CDR3 extends over 16 amino acids. CDR3 sequence reads: CASSYSRGFGDTEAFF. In DNA form, the CDR3 reads TGTGCCAGCAGTTACTCGCGAGGGTTCGGGGACACTGAAGCTTTCTTT.

V usage is TRBV15 and J usage is TRBJ1-5; D gene ambiguous. Germline V gene data show CDR1 as LNHNV and CDR2 as YYDKDF (reference sequence). The CDR3 extends over 17 amino acids. The germline V and J ends were trimmed by 1 base and 4 bases, with 17 bases remaining between them. The CDR3 DNA follows: TGTGCCACCAGCAGAGTTGTAGGAAGGATACGGAATCAGCCCCAGCATTTT. This sequence encodes CATSRVVGRIRNQPQHF.

This clonotype has at least ten counts. Here the CDR3 DNA reads TGTGCCAGCAGCGTAGACGGGGGGTTGCAAGAGACCCAGTACTTC. It codes for CASSVDGGLQETQYF. The chain links TRBV6-1 to TRBJ2-5, with 7 bases matching TRBD2. Per germline, CDR1 MNHNS and CDR2 SASEGT. The V and J ends lost 6 bases and 2 bases, in that order; junction bases with no gene match: 9. There are 15 residues in the CDR3.

The chain uses TRBV7-9 and TRBJ2-3; 8 positions agree with TRBD2. Germline V gene sequence: CDR1 SEHNR, CDR2 FQNEAQ (reference sequence). This CDR3 contains 16 residues. With V trimmed by 8 bases and J by 6 bases, 16 bases remained unmatched. This chain's CDR3 is CASGSLAGNPGDTQYF. DNA of the CDR3: TGTGCCAGCGGCTCCCTAGCGGGTAACCCCGGGGATACGCAGTATTTT.

This clonotype was seen many times. V gene TRBV24-1 combines with J gene TRBJ2-3, with 10 bases lining up with TRBD2. Germline CDR1 is KGHDR and CDR2 is SFDVKD. Trimming cost V 4 bases and J 2 bases; bases outside gene matches: 14. The CDR3 runs 19 residues. The CDR3 DNA is TGTGCCACCAGTGACCAGCGGGGGGGCCGCGTTGGATACACAGATACGCAGTATTTT. Its protein product is CATSDQRGGRVGYTDTQYF.

The count of this clonotype is one. The chain carries TRBV27 and TRBJ2-3; TRBD1 might be the D (5 bases). Germline assignment: CDR1 MNHEY and CDR2 SMNVEV (reference sequence). Trimming stripped 5 bases from V and 6 bases from J, with 15 bases between. CDR3 size: 14 residues. CDR3 sequence (DNA): TGTGCCAGCAGTCCCCAGACAGCCGGGGATACGCAGTATTTT. This encodes CASSPQTAGDTQYF.

This clonotype was found many times. The rearrangement links TRBV5-1 to TRBJ1-2, with 8 bases lining up with TRBD1. Germline assignment: CDR1 SGHRS and CDR2 YFSETQ. J lost 4 bases, V lost 4 bases, and 15 bases had no gene match. The CDR3 spans 17 residues. CDR3 sequence: CASSPSREQGESYGYTF. Written as DNA, the CDR3 is TGCGCCAGCAGCCCTTCTAGGGAACAGGGGGAAAGCTATGGCTACACCTTC.

This sequence joins TRBV6-5 and TRBJ2-7; 7 bases match TRBD2. Germline V CDR1 and CDR2: MNHEY, SVGAGI. CDR3 length equals 13 residues. Trimming cost V 6 bases and J 2 bases; bases outside gene matches: 4. This CDR3 reads CASRERGPYEQYF. The DNA for the CDR3 is TGTGCCAGCAGAGAGCGGGGACCCTACGAGCAGTACTTC.